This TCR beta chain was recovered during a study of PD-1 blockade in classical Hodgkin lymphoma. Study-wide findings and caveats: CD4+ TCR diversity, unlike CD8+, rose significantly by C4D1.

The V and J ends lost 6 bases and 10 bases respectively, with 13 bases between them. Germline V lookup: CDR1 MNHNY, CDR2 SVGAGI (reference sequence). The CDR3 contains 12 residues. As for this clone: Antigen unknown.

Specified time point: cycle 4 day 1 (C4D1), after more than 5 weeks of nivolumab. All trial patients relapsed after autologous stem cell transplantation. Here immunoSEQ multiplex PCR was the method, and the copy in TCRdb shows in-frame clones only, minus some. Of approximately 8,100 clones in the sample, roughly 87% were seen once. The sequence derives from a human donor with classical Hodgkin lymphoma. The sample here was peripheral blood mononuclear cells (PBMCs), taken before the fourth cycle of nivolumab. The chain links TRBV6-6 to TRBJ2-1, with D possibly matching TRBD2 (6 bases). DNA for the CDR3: TGTGCCAGCAGAACTACTAGCATCGAGCAGTTCTTC. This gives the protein CASRTTSIEQFF.